The source of this T cell receptor beta chain is a study of blood T cell repertoires in COVID-19. Study details: Material from acute and convalescent COVID-19 was sourced from the United States, Italy and Spain. From T cells, B-cell-depleted T cells, or PBMCs came the material, which was cDNA or gDNA.

In the original processing: Estimation of nucleated cell counts relied on the amplification of reference gene primers. Some clones are missing from TCRdb's copy, which holds only in-frame ones; the method was immunoSEQ multiplex PCR. Clone size and V and J calls were adopted from that table, with D and trimming inferred from the DNA. The table lists about 99,000 clones, roughly 80% of them singletons, with 2.5% to 3.5% in the top ten. The CDR3 is 13 amino acids. With 4 bases removed from V and 3 bases from J, the gap between germline ends came to 8 bases. Looked up from germline, CDR1 is MRHNA and CDR2 is SNTAGT.

The sample comprised peripheral blood. This chain joins TRBV6-4 and TRBJ2-3; D unclear. The receptor was derived from a woman older than 75 with active or convalescent COVID-19. CDR3 nucleotide sequence: TGTGCCAGCAGTGTAGATACGACAGATACGCAGTATTTT. Protein product: CASSVDTTDTQYF.